This T cell receptor beta chain was retrieved from a study of blood T cell repertoires in COVID-19. Whole-study context: There were acute and convalescent COVID-19 samples, and they came from the United States, Italy and Spain. Nucleic acid was either cDNA or gDNA, and it came from T cells, B-cell-depleted T cells, or PBMCs.

As processed by the authors: Researchers report that nucleated cell counts were estimated from reference gene primer amplification. TCRdb's copy holds only in-frame clones and misses some; the assay was immunoSEQ multiplex PCR. D and trimming were read from the DNA, whereas the V and J calls and clone size are those reported in that table. The sample lists approximately 100,000 clones; 70% to 85% were seen once. Trimming pared 5 bases from V and 5 bases from J, leaving 16 bases between. Germline assignment: CDR1 SGHTA and CDR2 FQGTGA. The CDR3 spans 15 residues. This sequence joins TRBV7-3 and TRBJ2-1; a possible D gene is TRBD2 (5 bases). This TCR was sampled from a woman of 80 years or more with active or convalescent COVID-19. What was sequenced was peripheral blood. This CDR3 reads CASSLSKSGNNEQFF. In DNA form, the CDR3 reads TGTGCCAGCAGCCTCTCAAAATCGGGAAACAATGAGCAGTTCTTC.